The present T cell receptor beta chain was sequenced within a study of shared clonotypes between healthy human individuals (dated by TCRdb to about 2020). About the investigation overall: The cohort included three men and a couple of women between 18 and 49 years of age. For each donor, three plates each were used for CD4 naive and CD4 memory, two plates were used for CD8 naive, and one plate was used for CD8 memory. Blood TCR repertoires of five healthy adults were deeply sequenced to estimate repertoire size and the extent of clonotype sharing between individuals. Leukapheresis yielded between about 0.94 and 9.5 billion PBMCs per donor. To increase sequencing depth and limit assay-specific biases, TCR repertoire library preparation and sequencing were carried out by different laboratories using diverse techniques. Results and caveats for the whole study, not just this receptor: The genetic and exposure-history diversity represented was limited by the small number of donors. Pairwise subsampling led to the expectation that sequencing depth would affect the degree of clonotype sharing among donors. Across a few donors, approximately 5% of naive CD4, roughly 3.8% of naive CD8, about 2.3% of memory CD4, and under 0.45% of memory CD8 clonotypes were shared. Estimated clonotype richness was generally larger for naive than for memory subsets. Sampling was limited to blood, and TCR repertoires in tissue likely differ from TCR repertoires in blood. Compared with non-shared clonotypes, the clonotypes found in all four sorted-subset donors had higher generation probabilities. Rarefaction of sorted-subset datasets indicated incomplete sequencing despite the large sequencing depth.

Using the deep immunoSEQ assay, multiplex PCR amplified TCR CDR3 regions from genomic DNA. Extracted genomic DNA from each cell subset was distributed evenly across all wells of several immunoSEQ 96-well plates, and each plate was treated as a replicate. For sorted subsets, approximately 200 ng of genomic DNA, equivalent to around 29,000 T cell genomes, went into each replicate PCR. Purified libraries were quantified with a Qubit 3.0 fluorometer, sized on a Bioanalyzer 2100, and re-quantified with the KAPA Library Quantification kit. Every immunoSEQ 96-well plate was sequenced on a separate single-read 150-cycle Illumina NextSeq 550 flow cell. As for how the authors treated the data: Because the immunoSEQ output held only junctional sequences and lacked quality scores, the filtering could not match the filtering applied to full-length reads. Sequences were annotated with PyIR, a Python wrapper for IgBLAST v1.9, using IMGT germline references to assign V/J genes and CDR3. Any read was removed if the V/J assignment was weak (E-value above 1e-6), the CDR3 was missing, or the read contained stop codons, out-of-frame junctions, or ambiguous translated residues. A V3J clonotype was defined by an identical inferred V gene, J gene, and CDR3 amino acid sequence. Percentage overlap between repertoires was calculated by dividing the number of shared unique clonotypes by the size of the smaller repertoire. Three approaches were used to assess repertoire richness: RTK rarefaction, the Chao1 estimator, and Recon v2.1 estimates of unobserved clonotypes. Generation probabilities for all TCRbeta clonotypes obtained by the gDNA method from a few donors were computed using OLGA. TCRdb obtained this table from immuneACCESS and retained in-frame rearrangements with V and J assigned. These tables miss some clones; where compared with another copy, unresolved V genes account for less than half of the shortfall, and the remainder is unexplained. The V and J calls and clone size were taken over from that table, and D and trimming were inferred from the DNA. This sample is represented by about 2.3 million clones; around 93% of them were singletons. The ten largest clones take up approximately 0.4% of the sample.

Turning to this clone: Its recognized antigen is unknown. Base-call qualities are not available, and no considerably larger clone is one nucleotide away. The same CDR3 is also encoded by other DNA sequences in this sample.

Healthy HIV-negative adults with no recently reported acute infections or vaccinations were included as donors. Only Caucasian adults living in Nashville, Tennessee, USA were represented among the donors. CD4+ T cells were enriched by magnetic negative selection; naive cells were then positively selected on CD45RA, and the negative fraction formed the memory subset. Blood was collected by leukapheresis, and PBMCs were isolated by Ficoll-Histopaque density gradient centrifugation and then cryopreserved in liquid nitrogen vapor phase. Purity and quantity of every magnetically sorted T cell population were checked by analytical flow cytometry. Each sorted fraction had its genomic DNA isolated and then quantified by UV absorbance on a Nanodrop 2000c. What was sequenced was naive CD4+ T cells from PBMCs. The cell subset or site label on this specimen signifies: CD45RA+ positively selected. The sequence came from a man younger than 35 in good health. Some clones in this sample may be carry-over from other donors' samples.

The nucleotide sequence is TGCGCCAGCAGCTTGGTCGTTAGCAATGAGCAGTTCTTC. It codes for CASSLVVSNEQFF. The V gene is TRBV5-1 and the J gene is TRBJ2-1; too little of a D gene remains to name it. The germline V gene supplies CDR1 SGHRS and CDR2 YFSETQ. The cysteine opens and the phenylalanine closes a CDR3 of 13 amino acids. Only the CDR3 portion is preserved as DNA: 39 bases, with reading frame beginning at the first base. The junction shows trimming of 0 bases on V and 6 bases on J, plus 7 bases between the germline ends.